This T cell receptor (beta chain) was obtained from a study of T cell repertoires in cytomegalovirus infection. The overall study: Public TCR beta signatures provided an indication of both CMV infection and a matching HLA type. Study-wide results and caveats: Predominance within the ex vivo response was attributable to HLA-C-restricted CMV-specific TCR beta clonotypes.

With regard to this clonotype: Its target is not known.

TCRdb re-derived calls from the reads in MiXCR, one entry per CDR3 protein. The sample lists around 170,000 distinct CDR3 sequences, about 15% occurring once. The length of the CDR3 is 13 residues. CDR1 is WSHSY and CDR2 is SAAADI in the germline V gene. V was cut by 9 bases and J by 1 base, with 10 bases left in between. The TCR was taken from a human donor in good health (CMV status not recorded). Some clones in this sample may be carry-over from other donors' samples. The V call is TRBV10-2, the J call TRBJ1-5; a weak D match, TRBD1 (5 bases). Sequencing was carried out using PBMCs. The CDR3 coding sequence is TGCGCCAGACTAAGACAGAGCAATCAGCCCCAGCATTTT. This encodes CARLRQSNQPQHF.